This passage covers 32 T cell receptor beta chains from one sample sequenced in a study of blood T cell repertoires in COVID-19. TCRdb's copy holds only in-frame clones and misses some; the assay was immunoSEQ multiplex PCR. The sample consists of around 190,000 clones, 76% of them appearing once. Material: PBMCs or T cells enriched from blood (not recorded which). These receptors came from a woman in her forties or fifties with acute COVID-19.

This clone was seen a handful of times. The V gene is TRBV6-1, the J gene TRBJ2-3, with a possible D match to TRBD2 (5 bases). This CDR3 region has 16 residues. The V and J ends lost 4 bases and 2 bases respectively, with 16 bases between them. Germline values: CDR1 MNHNS, CDR2 SASEGT. CDR3 bases: TGTGCCAGCAGTGCCCCCTCGCGGGTCTACACAGATACGCAGTATTTT. It yields the protein CASSAPSRVYTDTQYF.

The chain is built from TRBV7-8 and TRBJ2-6; D perhaps matches TRBD1 (6 bases). Germline CDR1 reads SGHVS; CDR2 reads FQNEAQ. V gave up 6 bases and J gave up 0 bases, with 9 bases separating them. The CDR3 loop spans 15 amino acids. CDR3 sequence reads: CASRRQDSGANVLTF. In DNA, the CDR3 is TGTGCCAGCAGAAGACAGGACTCTGGGGCCAACGTCCTGACTTTC.

The CDR3 DNA follows: TGTGCCATCAGGGATCCCCTGGGAGCGGGTTTTGACAATGAGCAGTTCTTC. Protein sequence: CAIRDPLGAGFDNEQFF. The V and J genes are TRBV10-3 and TRBJ2-1; D is perhaps TRBD2 (6 bases). The germline V gene encodes CDR1 ENHRY and CDR2 SYGVKD. CDR3 length: 17 amino acids. The ends were cut back, 6 bases at V and 5 bases at J, with 23 bases in the middle.

Only a few counts were recorded for this clone. The chain carries TRBV2 and TRBJ1-2; 8 bases are shared with TRBD1. After removal of 5 bases from V and 0 bases from J, the junction contained 11 bases not matched to a gene. CDR3 length: 17 amino acids. The germline CDR1 and CDR2 sequences are SNHLY and FYNNEI. DNA of the CDR3: TGTGCCAGCAGTTTCTTGGGACAGGTCTCGGCTAACTATGGCTACACCTTC. It is translated as CASSFLGQVSANYGYTF.

This clone was found many times. This sequence joins TRBV28 and TRBJ2-7; 7 bases fit TRBD2. CDR3 length equals 15 residues. Germline CDR1 MDHEN, CDR2 SYDVKM. Germline trimming cut 6 bases from V and 3 bases from J; bases unmatched to any gene: 11. The CDR3 protein is CASSPPAGTHYEQYV. In DNA form, the CDR3 reads TGTGCCAGCAGCCCGCCAGCGGGGACCCACTACGAGCAGTACGTC.

This chain uses TRBV29-1 with TRBJ2-2; 11 bases are a match to TRBD1. The ends lost 6 bases at V and 4 bases at J; junction bases unmatched: 7. Germline V gene sequence: CDR1 SQVTM, CDR2 ANQGSEA. CDR3 length: 15 amino acids. This CDR3 reads CSVTGQGAGTGELFF. The CDR3 DNA reads as TGCAGCGTCACCGGACAGGGGGCAGGCACCGGGGAGCTGTTTTTT.

This clone was counted a few times. The chain combines TRBV11-2 with TRBJ1-5; 7 positions agree with TRBD1. V lost 1 base, J lost 3 bases, and 9 bases stayed unmatched. The CDR3 has 17 amino acids. The germline gives CDR1 SGHAT, CDR2 FQNNGV. The CDR3 sequence: CASSLGGDRGPNQPQHF. The CDR3 bases are TGTGCCAGCAGCTTAGGTGGGGACAGAGGGCCCAATCAGCCCCAGCATTTT.

This chain uses TRBV7-9 with TRBJ1-1; 7 positions match TRBD1. The CDR3 extends over 15 amino acids. After removal of 5 bases from V and 1 base from J, the junction contained 7 bases not matched to a gene. Germline loops: CDR1 SEHNR, CDR2 FQNEAQ (reference sequence). CDR3 sequence: CASSPPGQQNTEAFF. The CDR3 coding sequence is TGTGCCAGCAGCCCGCCGGGACAGCAGAACACTGAAGCTTTCTTT.

This chain joins TRBV6-4 and TRBJ2-5, with D unclear. This CDR3 has 16 amino acids. Per germline, CDR1 MRHNA and CDR2 SNTAGT. With 1 base removed from V and 4 bases from J, the gap between germline ends came to 16 bases. The CDR3 DNA reads TGTGCCAGCAGTGACTTACCCAGGCACCTGAGAGAGACCCAGTACTTC. Its protein is CASSDLPRHLRETQYF.

The V and J genes are TRBV18 and TRBJ1-2, with D tentatively TRBD1 (6 bases). CDR3 length equals 15 residues. Trimming removed 3 bases from V and 4 bases from J, with 15 bases in between. Looked up from germline, CDR1 is KGHSH and CDR2 is LQKENI. CDR3 sequence: CASSPADRLGYGYTF. DNA for the CDR3: TGTGCCAGCTCACCTGCCGACAGGTTAGGCTATGGCTACACCTTC.

The rearrangement links TRBV5-4 to TRBJ1-4, with D maybe TRBD1 (6 bases). The CDR3 extends over 14 amino acids. Trimming cost V 2 bases and J 8 bases, with 13 bases left between them. Germline lookup yields CDR1 SGHNT and CDR2 YYREEE (reference sequence). The CDR3: CASSFKGGGEKLFF. Written as DNA, the CDR3 is TGTGCCAGCAGCTTTAAGGGTGGGGGCGAAAAACTGTTTTTT.

The V and J genes are TRBV6-5 and TRBJ1-1, with D tentatively TRBD1 (6 bases). The CDR3 is made up of 15 amino acids. The germline V and J ends were trimmed by 8 bases and 0 bases, with 16 bases remaining between them. CDR1 and CDR2 (germline): MNHEY, SVGAGI. The CDR3, as DNA: TGTGCCAGCGGGGGCGACCCGACAGTGAACACTGAAGCTTTCTTT. It codes for CASGGDPTVNTEAFF.

The gene calls are TRBV6-1 and TRBJ1-6; no definite D call. Germline V lookup: CDR1 MNHNS, CDR2 SASEGT. The CDR3 runs 15 residues. V was trimmed by 3 bases and J by 14 bases, leaving 20 bases between them. The CDR3 DNA is TGTGCCAGCAGTGACCAGGTTTCCCCACCGGGAACCCTCCACTTT. This encodes CASSDQVSPPGTLHF.

This chain joins TRBV5-1 and TRBJ2-1; TRBD2 agrees at 8 bases. V lost 3 bases, J lost 6 bases, and 14 bases stayed unmatched. CDR3 length equals 17 residues. CDR1 and CDR2 (germline): SGHRS, YFSETQ. CDR3 sequence reads: CASSSSTGTRVGNEQFF. CDR3 sequence (DNA): TGCGCCAGCAGCTCAAGCACCGGGACTAGGGTTGGCAATGAGCAGTTCTTC.

This clone was seen more than once but under ten times. Other DNA sequences within the sample encode an identical CDR3. J is TRBJ1-3 and V is TRBV4-1; the D gene is possibly TRBD1 (5 bases). The CDR3 has 13 amino acids. V lost 1 base and J 10 bases, leaving 11 bases between the germline ends. Germline CDR1 reads MGHRA; CDR2 reads YSYEKL. In DNA form, the CDR3 reads TGCGCCAGCAGCCAAGCGTTCGGGGGGACCATATATTTT. Encoded protein: CASSQAFGGTIYF.

In its sample, this clone was seen once. The V gene is TRBV4-1, the J gene TRBJ1-3; 8 bases match TRBD1. The CDR3 sequence is 18 residues long. CDR1 MGHRA and CDR2 YSYEKL come from the germline V gene. V shed 2 bases and J 0 bases; nucleotides not matched to a gene: 9. CDR3 region: CASSQIGTGRNSGNTIYF. CDR3 bases: TGCGCCAGCAGCCAAATCGGGACAGGACGGAACTCTGGAAACACCATATATTTT.

This chain joins TRBV29-1 and TRBJ2-3; D remains ambiguous. The CDR3 spans 12 residues. Per the germline V gene, CDR1 is SQVTM and CDR2 is ANQGSEA. V gave up 5 bases and J gave up 0 bases, with 6 bases separating them. The CDR3 nucleotides are TGCAGCGTTCTTATGAGCACAGATACGCAGTATTTT. Protein sequence: CSVLMSTDTQYF.

This clone showed up many times. The CDR3 sequence is CASSDGLAAIDTQYF. The CDR3 nucleotides are TGTGCCAGCAGTGACGGACTAGCGGCTATCGATACGCAGTATTTT. This chain uses TRBV2 with TRBJ2-3; 10 positions agree with TRBD2. This CDR3 is built from 15 residues. Germline CDR1 is SNHLY and CDR2 is FYNNEI. After removal of 3 bases from V and 6 bases from J, the junction contained 6 bases not matched to a gene.

V is TRBV7-8 and J is TRBJ1-6; D gene unclear. Deletions cut 6 bases from V and 9 bases from J, with 21 bases between. Germline lookup yields CDR1 SGHVS and CDR2 FQNEAQ. The CDR3 extends over 16 amino acids. The CDR3 DNA is TGTGCCAGCAGTTCCACCGCTCCTCGAGGAGGTTCACCCCTCCACTTT. Its protein is CASSSTAPRGGSPLHF. The full variable domain, with the rest looked up from reference TRBV7-8 and TRBJ1-6, is GAGVSQSPRYKVAKRGQDVALRCDPISGHVSLFWYQQALGQGPEFLTYFQNEAQLDKSGLPSDRFFAERPEGSVSTLKIQRTQQEDSAVYLCASSSTAPRGGSPLHFGNGTRLTVT.

This chain joins TRBV2 and TRBJ1-5; D not certain. V was cut by 6 bases and J by 3 bases, with 9 bases left in between. The CDR3 is 13 residues long. Germline assignment: CDR1 SNHLY and CDR2 FYNNEI. CDR3 region: CASRTGSNQPQHF. The CDR3 region has the DNA TGTGCCAGCAGGACGGGTTCCAATCAGCCCCAGCATTTT.

Worth noting for this clone: Within the sample, other DNA sequences also encode this same CDR3. CDR3 sequence: CASSRTGNTEAFF. The CDR3 DNA is TGTGCCAGCAGCCGGACAGGTAACACTGAAGCTTTCTTT. V is TRBV7-9 and J is TRBJ1-1; 7 nucleotides align to TRBD1. Per germline, CDR1 SEHNR and CDR2 FQNEAQ (reference sequence). Trimming at V came to 5 bases and at J to 2 bases, leaving 2 bases not matched to a gene. This CDR3 contains 13 residues.

DNA of the CDR3: TGTGCCAGTAGTACTGGACAGGGAATCCCTCCTGAAGCTTTCTTT. The encoded protein is CASSTGQGIPPEAFF. The V call is TRBV19, the J call TRBJ1-1, with 8 nucleotides matching TRBD1. Germline CDR1 reads LNHDA; CDR2 reads SQIVND (reference sequence). The J segment lost 6 bases and the V segment lost 4 bases, leaving 10 bases of the junction unmatched. The CDR3 contains 15 residues.

The chain links TRBV5-1 to TRBJ2-3; 10 positions agree with TRBD1. Germline-derived CDR1 and CDR2 are SGHRS and YFSETQ. The CDR3 has 16 residues. The J segment lost 0 bases and the V segment lost 4 bases, leaving 5 bases of the junction unmatched. The chain's CDR3 is CASSPGTGASTDTQYF. The CDR3 nucleotides are TGCGCCAGCAGCCCCGGGACAGGGGCGAGCACAGATACGCAGTATTTT.

This clone was recorded once. The J gene is TRBJ2-1, the V gene TRBV7-2; TRBD2 matches at 7 bases. This CDR3 contains 15 residues. Germline assignment: CDR1 SGHTA and CDR2 FQGNSA. After removal of 1 base from V and 5 bases from J, the junction contained 5 bases not matched to a gene. In nucleotides, the CDR3 is TGTGCCAGCAGCTTAGAGGTTGCGGGGGACAATGAGCAGTTCTTC. It specifies CASSLEVAGDNEQFF.

This chain joins TRBV27 and TRBJ1-4; no clear D gene. This CDR3 contains 16 residues. Per germline, CDR1 MNHEY and CDR2 SMNVEV (reference sequence). The V gene lost 3 bases and the J gene lost 0 bases, with 11 bases spanning the gap. CDR3 coding DNA: TGTGCCAGCAGTTTGTACAGCCTGGCAACTAATGAAAAACTGTTTTTT. Encoded protein: CASSLYSLATNEKLFF.

The chain couples TRBV7-2 to TRBJ1-5, with a tentative D call TRBD1 (5 bases). V dropped 1 base and J dropped 1 base, with 8 bases sitting between them. The germline CDR1 and CDR2 sequences are SGHTA and FQGNSA. The CDR3 runs to 15 residues. The CDR3 region has the DNA TGTGCCAGCAGCTTAGGGACACTGAGCAATCAGCCCCAGCATTTT. Its translation is CASSLGTLSNQPQHF.

The sample holds many counts of this clone. The chain couples TRBV7-9 to TRBJ1-2; TRBD1 agrees at 12 bases. The V gene end was trimmed by 5 bases and the J gene end by 8 bases; junction bases not matched to a gene: 9. This CDR3 is 15 amino acids long. Germline loops: CDR1 SEHNR, CDR2 FQNEAQ (reference sequence). CDR3 residues: CASSPGDRGRRGYTF. The CDR3 region has the DNA TGTGCCAGCAGCCCAGGGGACAGGGGGCGACGAGGCTACACCTTC.

V usage is TRBV5-4 and J usage is TRBJ2-1; 10 nucleotides align to TRBD2. V dropped 0 bases and J dropped 14; count of bases not matched to a gene: 5. The germline V gene encodes CDR1 SGHNT and CDR2 YYREEE (reference sequence). CDR3 length: 13 residues. CDR3: CASSLVSGGAEFF. The DNA for the CDR3 is TGTGCCAGCAGCTTGGTAAGCGGGGGGGCCGAGTTCTTC.

This clone was counted between two and nine times. J is TRBJ2-3 and V is TRBV5-6; 11 nucleotides line up with TRBD2. The length of the CDR3 is 15 residues. V lost 4 bases, J lost 11 bases, and 12 bases stayed unmatched. The germline CDR1 and CDR2 sequences are SGHDT and YYEEEE. The DNA for the CDR3 is TGTGCCAGCAGCCAGGGTAGCGGGGGGGCGTTTGGGCAGTATTTT. This sequence encodes CASSQGSGGAFGQYF.

This rearrangement joins TRBV7-2 to TRBJ1-6; a weak D match, TRBD1 (5 bases). The V and J ends lost 5 bases and 0 bases respectively, with 11 bases between them. CDR3 length: 16 residues. CDR1 is SGHTA, CDR2 FQGNSA, per germline. CDR3 in amino acids: CASSQQVSSYNSPLHF. CDR3 nucleotide sequence: TGTGCCAGCAGCCAACAGGTCAGCTCCTATAATTCACCCCTCCACTTT.

The chain joins TRBV14 to TRBJ2-1; D is ambiguous. This CDR3 spans 17 amino acids. Deletions cut 1 base from V and 0 bases from J, with 13 bases between. Germline lookup yields CDR1 SGHDN and CDR2 FVKESK. The CDR3 DNA is TGTGCCAGCAGCCAAGTTGGCGGTTCGAGCTCCTACAATGAGCAGTTCTTC. The encoded protein is CASSQVGGSSSYNEQFF.

J is TRBJ2-5 and V is TRBV7-9; 8 bases align to TRBD1. With 5 bases clipped from V and 5 bases from J, the junction kept 7 bases outside the gene matches. This CDR3 has 14 amino acids. Germline CDR1 is SEHNR and CDR2 is FQNEAQ (reference sequence). The CDR3, as DNA: TGTGCCAGCAGCGTCAGGGGGCGCGGGGAGACCCAGTACTTC. Its translation is CASSVRGRGETQYF.